This T cell receptor beta chain stems from a study of shared clonotypes between healthy human individuals. Evenly divided among several immunoSEQ plates was the genomic DNA of each subset. Clones were sequenced by immunoSEQ multiplex PCR, and TCRdb holds only the in-frame ones, with some missing. Of 100,000 or so clones in the sample, about 63% were seen once. What CD8 memory combined were CD45RO+ cells and CCR7-negative CD45RA+ TemRA cells. V lost 2 bases and J 3 bases, leaving 12 bases between the germline ends. Germline values: CDR1 SGHDT, CDR2 YYEEEE. This CDR3 region has 14 residues. The rearrangement links TRBV5-6 to TRBJ2-7, with D perhaps TRBD1 or TRBD2 (5 bases each). The sequence came from a woman in her thirties in good health. The sample taken for sequencing was memory CD8+ T cells sorted from blood. Sample subset: CD45RO+ cells pooled with CCR7-negative TemRA cells. CDR3 sequence reads: CASSLKGTYYEQYF. CDR3 in DNA: TGTGCCAGCAGCTTAAAGGGGACCTACTACGAGCAGTACTTC.